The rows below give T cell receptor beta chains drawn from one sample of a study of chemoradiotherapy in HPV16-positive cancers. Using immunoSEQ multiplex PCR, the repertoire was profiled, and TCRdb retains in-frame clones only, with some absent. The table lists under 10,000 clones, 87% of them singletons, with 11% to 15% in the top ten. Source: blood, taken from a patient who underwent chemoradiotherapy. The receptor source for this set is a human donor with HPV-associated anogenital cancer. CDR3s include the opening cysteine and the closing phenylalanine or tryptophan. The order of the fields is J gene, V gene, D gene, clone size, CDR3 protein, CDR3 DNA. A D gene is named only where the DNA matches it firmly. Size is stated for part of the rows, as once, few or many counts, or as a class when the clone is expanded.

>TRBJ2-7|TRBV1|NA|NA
CTSSPGTSGYEQYF
TGCACCAGCAGTCCCGGGACTAGCGGGTACGAGCAGTACTTC
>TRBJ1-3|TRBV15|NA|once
CATSRADPGSGNTIYF
TGTGCCACCAGCAGGGCGGATCCAGGCTCTGGAAACACCATATATTTT
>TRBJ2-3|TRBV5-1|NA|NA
CASSLTGSHTGDTQYF
TGCGCCAGCAGCTTGACAGGGTCCCACACTGGAGATACGCAGTATTTT
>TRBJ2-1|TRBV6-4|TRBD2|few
CASSDSGTSNEQFF
TGTGCCAGCAGTGACTCCGGGACTAGCAATGAGCAGTTCTTC
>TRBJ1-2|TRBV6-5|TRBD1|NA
CASGGTGSNYGYTF
TGTGCCAGCGGAGGGACAGGATCTAACTATGGCTACACCTTC
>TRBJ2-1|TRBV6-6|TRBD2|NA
CASSYVAGGPAPQFF
TGTGCCAGCAGTTACGTTGCGGGGGGGCCCGCCCCGCAGTTCTTC
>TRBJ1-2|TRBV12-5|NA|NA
CASAVLPGTRANYGYTF
TGTGCTAGTGCCGTATTACCCGGGACACGAGCTAACTATGGCTACACCTTC
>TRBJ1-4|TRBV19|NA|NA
CASSIGASPSNEKLFF
TGTGCCAGTAGTATTGGAGCCTCACCCTCTAATGAAAAACTGTTTTTT
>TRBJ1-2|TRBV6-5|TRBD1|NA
CASSYSGTGLDYGYTF
TGTGCCAGCAGTTACAGCGGGACAGGGTTGGACTATGGCTACACCTTC
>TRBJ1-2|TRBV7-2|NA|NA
CASTAVPEVVGTF
TGTGCCAGCACCGCTGTCCCGGAGGTCGTGGGCACCTTC
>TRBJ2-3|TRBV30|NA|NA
CAWSVNFVSGDTQYF
TGTGCCTGGAGTGTAAATTTCGTAAGCGGGGATACGCAGTATTTT
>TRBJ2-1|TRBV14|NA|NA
CASSPAGTGYYNEQFF
TGTGCCAGCAGCCCAGCCGGGACGGGCTATTACAATGAGCAGTTCTTC
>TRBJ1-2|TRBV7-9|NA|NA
CASSPSGPYGYTF
TGTGCCAGCAGCCCCTCCGGTCCTTATGGCTACACCTTC
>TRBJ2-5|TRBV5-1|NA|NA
CASSLNQGGPIQETQYF
TGCGCCAGCAGCTTGAATCAGGGGGGGCCTATCCAAGAGACCCAGTACTTC
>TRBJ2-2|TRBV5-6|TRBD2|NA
CASSFGGGLVTGELFF
TGTGCCAGCAGCTTTGGCGGGGGGCTGGTCACCGGGGAGCTGTTTTTT
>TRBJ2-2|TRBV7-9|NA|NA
CASSPRRTEPHYTGELFF
TGTGCCAGCAGCCCCCGTCGGACAGAGCCCCACTACACCGGGGAGCTGTTTTTT
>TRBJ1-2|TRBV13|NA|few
CASSLGLWANYGYTF
TGTGCCAGCAGCTTAGGCCTGTGGGCTAACTATGGCTACACCTTC
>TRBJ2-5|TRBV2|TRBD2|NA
CASSETLAGGPTRETQYF
TGTGCCAGCAGTGAAACCCTAGCGGGGGGGCCGACCCGAGAGACCCAGTACTTC
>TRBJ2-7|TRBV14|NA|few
CASSPTFYEQYF
TGTGCCAGCAGCCCGACGTTTTACGAGCAGTACTTC
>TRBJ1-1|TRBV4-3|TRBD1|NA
CASSTDLDRGDTEAFF
TGCGCCAGCAGCACGGATCTTGACAGGGGGGACACTGAAGCTTTCTTT
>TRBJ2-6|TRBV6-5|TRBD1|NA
CASTKDRENVLTF
TGTGCCAGCACTAAGGACAGGGAAAACGTCCTGACTTTC
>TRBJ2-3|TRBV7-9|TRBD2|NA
CASSLVASGGADTQYF
TGTGCCAGCAGCTTAGTGGCTAGCGGGGGTGCAGATACGCAGTATTTT
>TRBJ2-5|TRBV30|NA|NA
CAWSGGGPETQYF
TGTGCCTGGAGTGGAGGGGGGCCGGAGACCCAGTACTTC
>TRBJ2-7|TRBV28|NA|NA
CASSFGGEPEQYF
TGTGCCAGCAGTTTCGGAGGGGAGCCCGAGCAGTACTTC
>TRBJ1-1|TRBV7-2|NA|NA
CASSLGVFDTEAFF
TGTGCCAGCAGCTTAGGGGTGTTCGACACTGAAGCTTTCTTC
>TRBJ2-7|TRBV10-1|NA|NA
CASGRYGGEQYF
TGCGCCAGCGGACGCTACGGAGGCGAGCAGTACTTC
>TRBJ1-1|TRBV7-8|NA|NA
CASSVQGEAFF
TGTGCCAGCAGCGTACAGGGCGAAGCTTTCTTT
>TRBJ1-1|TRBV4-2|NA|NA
CASSQDDQGLANTEAFF
TGTGCCAGCAGCCAAGATGATCAGGGACTGGCGAACACTGAAGCTTTCTTT
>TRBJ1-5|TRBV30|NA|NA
CAWSADVGDNQPQHF
TGTGCCTGGAGTGCAGACGTCGGGGATAATCAGCCCCAGCATTTT
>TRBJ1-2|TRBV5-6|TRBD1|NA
CASSLQGNGYTF
TGTGCCAGCAGCTTACAGGGGAATGGCTACACCTTC
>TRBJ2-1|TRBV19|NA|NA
CASSIAGGAYNEQFF
TGTGCCAGTAGTATAGCGGGGGGCGCATACAATGAGCAGTTCTTC